The clone carrying this TCR beta chain was seen more than once but under ten times. The target antigen is unknown. V lost 3 bases and J lost 1, with 9 bases in between. The CDR3 totals 13 residues. Looked up from germline, CDR1 is GTSNPN and CDR2 is SVGIG (reference sequence). Described time point: patch test 1, 2 weeks after DPC sensitization. Treatment defined: therapeutic diphenylcyclopropenone sensitization with weekly scalp DPC. The starting material, unfractionated whole blood, was used for total RNA extraction. This sample was included in a study of human T cells and chemical hapten exposure. Regarding the study as a whole: Expanded TCR counts at PT1 went up together with patch test score, a positive correlation. There was alopecia in the donors, so their immune response may differ from that of healthy people.

MiXCR was run by TCRdb on the RACE reads, yielding one entry per CDR3 protein. The profile covers some 77,000 distinct CDR3 sequences, with 10% appearing a single time and about 1.4% taken by the ten largest. Source: whole blood, taken in connection with sensitization to the hapten diphenylcyclopropenone (DPC). The chain links TRBV30 to TRBJ1-1; D is unresolved. The TCR comes from a woman in her forties or fifties with alopecia areata. Some clones in this sample may be carry-over from other donors' samples. The CDR3 loop reads CAWRKGSNTEAFF. The CDR3 DNA reads TGTGCCTGGAGGAAGGGTTCGAACACTGAAGCTTTCTTT.